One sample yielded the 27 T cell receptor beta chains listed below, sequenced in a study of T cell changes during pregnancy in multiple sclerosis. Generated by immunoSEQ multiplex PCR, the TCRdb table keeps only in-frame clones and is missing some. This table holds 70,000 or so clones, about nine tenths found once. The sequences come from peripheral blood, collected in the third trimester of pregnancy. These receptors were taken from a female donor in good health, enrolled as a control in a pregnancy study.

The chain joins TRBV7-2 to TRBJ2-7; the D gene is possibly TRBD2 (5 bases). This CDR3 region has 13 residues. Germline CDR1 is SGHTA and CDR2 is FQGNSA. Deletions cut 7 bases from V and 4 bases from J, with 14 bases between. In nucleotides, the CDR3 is TGTGCCAGCAATCCGACGGGGATATACGAGCAGTACTTC. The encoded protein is CASNPTGIYEQYF.

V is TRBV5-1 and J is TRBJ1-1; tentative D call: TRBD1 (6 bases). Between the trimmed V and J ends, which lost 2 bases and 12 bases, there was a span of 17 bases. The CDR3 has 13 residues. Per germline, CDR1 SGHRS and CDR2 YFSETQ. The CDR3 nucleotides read TGCGCCAGCAGCTTATGGGACAACACCCAACCTTTCTTT. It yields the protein CASSLWDNTQPFF.

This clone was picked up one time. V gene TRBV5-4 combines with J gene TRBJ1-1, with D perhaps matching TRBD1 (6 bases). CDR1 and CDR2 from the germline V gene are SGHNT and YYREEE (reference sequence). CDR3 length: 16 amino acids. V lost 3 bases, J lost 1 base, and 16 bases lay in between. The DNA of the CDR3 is TGTGCCAGCAGCTCCCTGAGGGGGGGGAAGAACACTGAAGCTTTCTTT. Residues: CASSSLRGGKNTEAFF.

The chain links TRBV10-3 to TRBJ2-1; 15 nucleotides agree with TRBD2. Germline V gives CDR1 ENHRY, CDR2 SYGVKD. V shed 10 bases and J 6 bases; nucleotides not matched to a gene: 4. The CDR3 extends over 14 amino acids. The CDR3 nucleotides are TGTGCCACCAAGGGACTAGCGGGAGGCAATGAGCAGTTCTTC. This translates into CATKGLAGGNEQFF.

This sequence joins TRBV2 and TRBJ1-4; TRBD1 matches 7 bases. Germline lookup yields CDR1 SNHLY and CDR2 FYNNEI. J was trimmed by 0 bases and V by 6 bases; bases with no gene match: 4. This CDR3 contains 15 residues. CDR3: CASSPTGATNEKLFF. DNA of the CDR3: TGTGCCAGCAGCCCCACAGGGGCAACTAATGAAAAACTGTTTTTT.

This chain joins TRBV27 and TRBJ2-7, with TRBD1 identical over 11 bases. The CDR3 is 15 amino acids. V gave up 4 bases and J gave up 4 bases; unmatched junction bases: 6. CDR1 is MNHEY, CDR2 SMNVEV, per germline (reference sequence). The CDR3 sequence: CASSSDRGRPYEQYF. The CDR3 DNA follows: TGTGCCAGCAGTTCGGACAGGGGGCGACCTTACGAGCAGTACTTC.

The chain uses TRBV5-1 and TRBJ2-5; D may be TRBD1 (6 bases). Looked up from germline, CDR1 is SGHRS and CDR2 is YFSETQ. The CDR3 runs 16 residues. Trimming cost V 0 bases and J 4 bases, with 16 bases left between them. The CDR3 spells CASSLVGLGAGETQYF. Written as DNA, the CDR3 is TGCGCCAGCAGCTTGGTCGGGCTGGGGGCAGGAGAGACCCAGTACTTC.

The CDR3 nucleotides read TGCAGCGTTCTCCTCTTTACGGGAGACCTCAATGAGCAGTTCTTC. Amino acid sequence: CSVLLFTGDLNEQFF. The rearrangement links TRBV29-1 to TRBJ2-1, with a possible D match to TRBD2 (6 bases). Germline CDR1 and CDR2: SQVTM and ANQGSEA. The CDR3 contains 15 residues. The V gene lost 5 bases and the J gene lost 6 bases, with 20 bases spanning the gap.

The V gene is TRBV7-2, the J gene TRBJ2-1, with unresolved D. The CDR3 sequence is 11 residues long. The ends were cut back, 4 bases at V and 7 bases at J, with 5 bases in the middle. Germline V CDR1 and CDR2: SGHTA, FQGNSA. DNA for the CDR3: TGTGCCAGCAGCTCCCTAAATGAGCAGTTCTTC. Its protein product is CASSSLNEQFF.

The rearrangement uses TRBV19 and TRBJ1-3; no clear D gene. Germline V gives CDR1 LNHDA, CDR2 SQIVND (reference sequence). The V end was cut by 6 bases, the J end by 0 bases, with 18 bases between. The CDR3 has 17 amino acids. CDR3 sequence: CASSPMEQSTSGNTIYF. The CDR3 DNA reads TGTGCCAGTAGCCCAATGGAGCAGTCAACCTCTGGAAACACCATATATTTT.

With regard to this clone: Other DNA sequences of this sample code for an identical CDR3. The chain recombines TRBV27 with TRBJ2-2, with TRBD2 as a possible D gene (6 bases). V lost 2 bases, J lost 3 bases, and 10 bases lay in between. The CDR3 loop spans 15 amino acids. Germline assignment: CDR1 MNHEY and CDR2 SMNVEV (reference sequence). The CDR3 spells CASSLGRGYTGELFF. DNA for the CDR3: TGTGCCAGCAGTTTAGGGCGGGGCTACACCGGGGAGCTGTTTTTT.

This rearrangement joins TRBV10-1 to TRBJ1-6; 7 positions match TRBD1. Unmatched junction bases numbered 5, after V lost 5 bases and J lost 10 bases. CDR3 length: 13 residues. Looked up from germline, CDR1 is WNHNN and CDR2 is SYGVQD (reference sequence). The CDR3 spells CASSTTGNSPLHF. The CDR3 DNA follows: TGCGCCAGCAGTACGACAGGGAACTCACCCCTCCACTTT.

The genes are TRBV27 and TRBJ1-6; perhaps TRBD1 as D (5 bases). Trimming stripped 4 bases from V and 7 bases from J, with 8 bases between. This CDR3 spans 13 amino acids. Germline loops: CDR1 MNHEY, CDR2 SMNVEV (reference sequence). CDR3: CASSYRLNSPLHF. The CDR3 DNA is TGTGCCAGCAGTTACAGGTTAAATTCACCCCTCCACTTT.

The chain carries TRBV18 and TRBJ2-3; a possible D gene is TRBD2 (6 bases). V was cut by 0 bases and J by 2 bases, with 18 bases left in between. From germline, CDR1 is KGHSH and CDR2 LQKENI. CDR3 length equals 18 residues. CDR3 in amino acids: CASSPPKGASVYTDTQYF. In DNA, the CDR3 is TGTGCCAGCTCACCACCGAAGGGAGCTAGCGTCTACACAGATACGCAGTATTTT.

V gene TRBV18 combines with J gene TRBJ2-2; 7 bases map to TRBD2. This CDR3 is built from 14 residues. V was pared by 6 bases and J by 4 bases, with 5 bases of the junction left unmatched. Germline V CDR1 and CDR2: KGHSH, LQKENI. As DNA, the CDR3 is TGTGCCAGCTCCCGAGCTAGCGGCACCGGGGAGCTGTTTTTT. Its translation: CASSRASGTGELFF.

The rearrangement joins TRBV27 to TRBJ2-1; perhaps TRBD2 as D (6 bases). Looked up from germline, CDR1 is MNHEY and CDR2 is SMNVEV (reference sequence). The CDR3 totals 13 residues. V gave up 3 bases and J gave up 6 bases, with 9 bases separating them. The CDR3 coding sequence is TGTGCCAGCAGTTTGGGGGGTTCCAATGAGCAGTTCTTC. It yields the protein CASSLGGSNEQFF.

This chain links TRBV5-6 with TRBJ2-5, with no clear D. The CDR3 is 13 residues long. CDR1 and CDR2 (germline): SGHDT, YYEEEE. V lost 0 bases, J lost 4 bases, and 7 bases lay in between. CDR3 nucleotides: TGTGCCAGCAGCTTGGTTTCGCGAGAGACCCAGTACTTC. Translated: CASSLVSRETQYF.

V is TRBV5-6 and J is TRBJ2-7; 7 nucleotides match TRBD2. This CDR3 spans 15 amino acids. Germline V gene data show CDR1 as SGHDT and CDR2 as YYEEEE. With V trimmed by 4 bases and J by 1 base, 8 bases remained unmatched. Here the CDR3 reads CASSLLLAPSYEQYF. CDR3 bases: TGTGCCAGCAGCCTCCTACTAGCGCCTTCCTACGAGCAGTACTTC.

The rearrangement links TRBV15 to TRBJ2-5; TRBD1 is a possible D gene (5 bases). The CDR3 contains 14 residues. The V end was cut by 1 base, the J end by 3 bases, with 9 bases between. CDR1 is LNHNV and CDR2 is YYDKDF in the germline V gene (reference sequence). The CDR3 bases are TGTGCCACCAGCAGAGTGGCCAGGGAAGAGACCCAGTACTTC. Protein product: CATSRVAREETQYF.

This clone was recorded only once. CDR3 in amino acids: CASSEAPLASYEQYF. The CDR3 DNA is TGTGCCAGCAGTGAAGCCCCACTAGCGAGCTACGAGCAGTACTTC. The chain carries TRBV6-1 and TRBJ2-7, with 7 bases identical to TRBD2. The CDR3 sequence is 15 residues long. The trim removed 0 bases at V and 3 bases at J, leaving 5 bases unmatched. The V gene's germline CDR1 is MNHNS and CDR2 SASEGT.

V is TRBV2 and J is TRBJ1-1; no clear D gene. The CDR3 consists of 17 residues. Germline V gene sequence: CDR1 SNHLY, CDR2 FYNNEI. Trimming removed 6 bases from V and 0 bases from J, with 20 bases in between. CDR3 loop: CASRLEWSRFLNTEAFF. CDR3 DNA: TGTGCCAGCAGACTGGAGTGGTCGAGGTTCCTGAACACTGAAGCTTTCTTT.

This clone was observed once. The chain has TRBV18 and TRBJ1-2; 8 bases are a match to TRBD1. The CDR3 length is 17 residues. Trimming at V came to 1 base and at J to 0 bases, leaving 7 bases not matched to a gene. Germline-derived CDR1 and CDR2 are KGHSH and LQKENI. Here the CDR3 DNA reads TGTGCCAGCTCACCACTTCTGGACAGGGCATCTAACTATGGCTACACCTTC. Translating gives CASSPLLDRASNYGYTF.

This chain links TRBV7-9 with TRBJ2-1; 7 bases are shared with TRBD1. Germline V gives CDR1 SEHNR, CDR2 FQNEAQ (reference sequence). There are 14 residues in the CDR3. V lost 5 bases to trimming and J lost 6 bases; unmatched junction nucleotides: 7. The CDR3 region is CASSPGTVGNEQFF. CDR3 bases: TGTGCCAGCAGCCCGGGGACAGTTGGCAATGAGCAGTTCTTC.

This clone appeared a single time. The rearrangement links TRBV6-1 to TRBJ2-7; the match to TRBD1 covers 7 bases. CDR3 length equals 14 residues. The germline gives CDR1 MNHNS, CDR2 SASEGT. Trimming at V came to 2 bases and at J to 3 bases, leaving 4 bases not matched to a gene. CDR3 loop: CASSEFTGVYEQYF. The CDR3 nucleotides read TGTGCCAGCAGTGAATTTACAGGGGTCTACGAGCAGTACTTC.

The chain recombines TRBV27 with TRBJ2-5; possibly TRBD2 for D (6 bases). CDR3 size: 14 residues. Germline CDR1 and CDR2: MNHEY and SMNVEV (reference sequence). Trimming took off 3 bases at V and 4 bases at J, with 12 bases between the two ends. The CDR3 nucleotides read TGTGCCAGCAGTTTCTTAGCGGCTCGAGAGACCCAGTACTTC. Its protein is CASSFLAARETQYF.

The CDR3 is CASSFDGQGAYSGYTF. CDR3 nucleotides: TGCGCCAGCAGCTTTGATGGACAGGGGGCATATAGTGGCTACACCTTC. The chain carries TRBV5-1 and TRBJ1-2; TRBD1 matches 11 bases. Germline V lookup: CDR1 SGHRS, CDR2 YFSETQ. The CDR3 sequence is 16 residues long. J gave up 7 bases and V 2 bases, and 10 bases lay outside the gene matches. Full variable domain (outside the CDR3, taken from reference TRBV5-1 and TRBJ1-2): KAGVTQTPRYLIKTRGQQVTLSCSPISGHRSVSWYQQTPGQGLQFLFEYFSETQRNKGNFPGRFSGRQFSNSRSEMNVSTLELGDSALYLCASSFDGQGAYSGYTFGSGTRLTVV.

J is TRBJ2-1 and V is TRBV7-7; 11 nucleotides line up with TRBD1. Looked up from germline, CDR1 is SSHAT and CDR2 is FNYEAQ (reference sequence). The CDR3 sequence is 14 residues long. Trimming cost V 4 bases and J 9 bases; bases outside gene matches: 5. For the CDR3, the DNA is TGTGCCAGCAGCTCGGGACAGGGGGTGGGTGAGCAGTTCTTC. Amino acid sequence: CASSSGQGVGEQFF.